This TCR beta chain was observed in a study of cytomegalovirus exposure and HLA in healthy donors. Overall study findings and caveats: The authors listed around 150 TCR beta chains as cytomegalovirus-associated. Later on, an analysis showed TCR association rates differing by HLA locus, with DRB1 the most and HLA-C the fewest. CMV antigen specificity was confirmed in vitro for three CMV-associated chains.

PCR primers comprised 60 Vbeta and 13 Jbeta primers. The data were produced by immunoSEQ multiplex PCR, yet TCRdb's version contains in-frame clones alone and is incomplete. The sample lists some 190,000 clones, 76% seen once, with around 1.5% in the top ten. With respect to this clone: The target antigen is unknown.

The sequence came from a man aged 18 to 35 in good health and CMV-seronegative. Specimen: PBMCs.

This chain's CDR3 is CASTPGSYNEQFF. The DNA of the CDR3 is TGTGCCAGCACTCCGGGCTCCTACAATGAGCAGTTCTTC. The V call is TRBV7-9, the J call TRBJ2-1; D unresolved. CDR3 size: 13 residues. Trimming removed 7 bases from V and 0 bases from J, with 7 bases in between. Germline CDR1 reads SEHNR; CDR2 reads FQNEAQ (reference sequence).